This T cell receptor beta chain originates from a study of regulatory T cells in long-lasting Graves disease. The study's findings and limits: Persistent disease exhibited a predilection for TRBV28, TRBJ1-2 and TRBJ2-5. Among persistent patients, a larger number of public clonotypes were shared (roughly 2,900) than among newly diagnosed patients (just over 950).

Arm-PCR with iRepertoire HTBI primers amplified the CDR3 regions for these TCR beta libraries. TCRdb reprocessed the multiplex PCR reads via MiXCR and lists one record per CDR3 protein. The profile shows 530,000 or so distinct CDR3 sequences, approximately 15% of them singletons. The V end lost 0 bases, the J end lost 7 bases, and 18 bases lay between the germline ends. This CDR3 is built from 16 residues. Per the germline V gene, CDR1 is KGHDR and CDR2 is SFDVKD. Time point reported: newly diagnosed GD, antithyroid drugs for less than 3 months. Preparation of the TCR library used RNA extracted from PBMCs. Comments on this clonotype: Its antigen is not identified. A far more abundant clone sits one base away, making this likely a read error.

The same data also went into a second study, on T cells in Graves' hyperthyroidism and ophthalmopathy. That paper adds: With a median lead of 6.5 months before onset, the model predicted ophthalmopathy.

The TCR comes from a man between 25 and 39 years old with Graves disease. The chain links TRBV24-1 to TRBJ2-7; perhaps TRBD2 as D (7 bases). Sequenced material: peripheral blood mononuclear cells (PBMCs), taken at new diagnosis, from a patient treated with antithyroid drugs. The DNA for the CDR3 is TGTGCCACCAGTGATTTGAGGTTTGGGGGGGCGGATGAGCAGTACTTC. It is translated as CATSDLRFGGADEQYF.